This TCR beta chain was captured in a study of blood T cell repertoires in COVID-19. About the study: Donors in the United States, Italy and Spain gave samples during acute or convalescent COVID-19. PBMCs, B-cell-depleted T cells, or T cells provided the cDNA or gDNA that made up the material.

Authors' data handling: Reference gene primer amplification gave estimated nucleated cell counts. The data were produced by immunoSEQ multiplex PCR, yet TCRdb's version contains in-frame clones alone and is incomplete. V, J and clone size derive from that table, while D and trimming were established from the DNA sequence. The sample has fewer than 100,000 clones, approximately 85% seen once. The CDR3 length is 15 residues. Germline V gene sequence: CDR1 SGHVS, CDR2 FQNEAQ. V shed 3 bases and J 2 bases; nucleotides not matched to a gene: 6. The chain recombines TRBV7-8 with TRBJ1-2; TRBD1 aligns across 7 bases. This TCR was sampled from a man in his sixties with acute or convalescent COVID-19. Sequencing was carried out using peripheral blood. For the CDR3, the DNA is TGTGCCAGCAGCTTTTCTGCAGGGGGGAACTATGGCTACACCTTC. Encoded protein: CASSFSAGGNYGYTF.